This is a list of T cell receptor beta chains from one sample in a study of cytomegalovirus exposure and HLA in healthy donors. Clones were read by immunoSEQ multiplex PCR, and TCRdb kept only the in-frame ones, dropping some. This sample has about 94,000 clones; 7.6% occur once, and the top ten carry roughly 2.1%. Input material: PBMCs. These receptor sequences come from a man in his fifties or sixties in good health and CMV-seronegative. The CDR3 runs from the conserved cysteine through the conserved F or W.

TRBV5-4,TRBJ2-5,CASSHSGSPQETQYF
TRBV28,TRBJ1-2,CASSPGVSYGYTF
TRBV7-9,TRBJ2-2,CASTGTNTGELFF
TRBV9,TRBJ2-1,CASSPGALSSYNEQFF
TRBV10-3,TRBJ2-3,CATSGQGKGTSPDTQYF
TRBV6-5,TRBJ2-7,CASSYRLEGEQYF
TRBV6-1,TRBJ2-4,CASSVAGPQNIQYF
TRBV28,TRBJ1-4,CATWGVNEKLFF
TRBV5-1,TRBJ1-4,CASSLGQDNEKLFF
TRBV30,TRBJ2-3,CAWSGTGTSGPTDTQYF
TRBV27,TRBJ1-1,CASSFGEATEAFF
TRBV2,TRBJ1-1,CASSPPGQGLMNTEAFF
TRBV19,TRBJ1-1,CASSIQAGPEAFF
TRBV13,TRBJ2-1,CASSPSGSYNEQFF
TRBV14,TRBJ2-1,CASSRSGSGNEQFF
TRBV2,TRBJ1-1,CASLRGGMNTEAFF
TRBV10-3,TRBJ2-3,CAIGTSGSTDTQYF
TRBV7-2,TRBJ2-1,CASRPTAMVDNEQFF
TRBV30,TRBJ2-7,CAWADTQGFYEQYF
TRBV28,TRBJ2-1,CASSSTSGGPNEQFF
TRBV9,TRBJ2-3,CASSESGKDTQYF
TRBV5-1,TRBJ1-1,CASSVNQGTEAFF
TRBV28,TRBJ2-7,CASSSNLLGGTNYEQYF
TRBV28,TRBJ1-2,CASSYFYGYTF
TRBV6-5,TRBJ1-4,CASRPGQAEKLFF
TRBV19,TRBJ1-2,CASSIDYRGHRGYTF
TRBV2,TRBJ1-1,CASSQDTLNTEAFF
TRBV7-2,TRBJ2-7,CASSADGVSSYEQYF
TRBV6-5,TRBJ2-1,CASSSPLVAEHNEQFF
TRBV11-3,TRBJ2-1,CASSQTAESYNEQFF
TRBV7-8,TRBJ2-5,CASSWDRETQYF
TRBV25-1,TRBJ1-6,CASSELQGDRANSPLHF
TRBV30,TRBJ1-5,CAWSGRGNQPQHF
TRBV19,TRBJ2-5,CASSTEGLGETQYF
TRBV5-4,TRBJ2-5,CASSLPLAGVRETQYF
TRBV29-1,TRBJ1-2,CSVDRPGINYFVPF
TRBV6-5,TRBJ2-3,CASRKDNTDTQYF
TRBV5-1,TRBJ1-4,CASSISQGAREKLFF
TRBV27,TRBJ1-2,CASSQGLGGYTF
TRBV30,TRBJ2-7,CAWRTGFYEQYF
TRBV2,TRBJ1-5,CATAGTYSNQPQHF
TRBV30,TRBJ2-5,CAWARGPQETQYF
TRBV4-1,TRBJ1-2,CASSQLQGPVPIANYGYTF
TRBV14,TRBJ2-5,CASSPHGRQRETQYF
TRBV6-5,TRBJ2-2,CASGVSGITGELFF
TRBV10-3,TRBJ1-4,CAISSSQGEANEKLFF
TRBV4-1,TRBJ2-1,CASSQDLTSGSLGEQFF
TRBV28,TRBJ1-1,CASSFSLLNTEAFF
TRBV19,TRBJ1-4,CASRLTNTHEKLFF
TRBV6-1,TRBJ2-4,CASKLGGNIQYF
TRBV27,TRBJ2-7,CASSLGLTSYEQYF